These 28 T cell receptor beta chains originate from one sample sequenced in a study of shared clonotypes between healthy human individuals. Here immunoSEQ multiplex PCR was the method, and the copy in TCRdb shows in-frame clones only, minus some. This sample has about 2.1 million clones, with about 93% found just once. Positively selected for CCR7, the CD45RO-negative cells used as naive CD8 cells excluded terminally differentiated effector memory CD45RA+ cells. Sequencing input: naive CD8+ T cells from PBMCs. The receptors stem from a young man in good health. Some clones in this sample may be carry-over from other donors' samples.

V is TRBV27 and J is TRBJ2-7; D possibly corresponds to TRBD2 (6 bases). Trimming took 5 bases from V and 4 from J, leaving 15 bases between them. Germline V lookup: CDR1 MNHEY, CDR2 SMNVEV (reference sequence). CDR3 length: 14 residues. The CDR3 bases are TGTGCCAGCAGTGCCCGGGGGTATCGGTACGAGCAGTACTTC. Encoded protein: CASSARGYRYEQYF.

This rearrangement joins TRBV9 to TRBJ2-3; D is undetermined. Germline V gene sequence: CDR1 SGDLS, CDR2 YYNGEE. The CDR3 runs to 15 residues. With 4 bases removed from V and 1 base from J, the gap between germline ends came to 13 bases. In nucleotides, the CDR3 is TGTGCCAGCAGCCCCCGCCCAAGAGGCACAGATACGCAGTATTTT. Translating gives CASSPRPRGTDTQYF.

This clone showed up just once. The chain couples TRBV11-2 to TRBJ2-7, with D tentatively TRBD2 (5 bases). The V end lost 3 bases, the J end lost 4 bases, and 13 bases lay between the germline ends. This CDR3 has 14 amino acids. CDR1 is SGHAT, CDR2 FQNNGV, per germline. Here the CDR3 reads CASSFGPRGYEQYF. CDR3 coding DNA: TGTGCCAGCAGCTTTGGTCCACGGGGTTACGAGCAGTACTTC.

The chain uses TRBV5-1 and TRBJ2-2; no reliable D call. Germline V gene sequence: CDR1 SGHRS, CDR2 YFSETQ. This CDR3 comprises 13 residues. V lost 4 bases, J lost 6 bases, and 10 bases lay in between. The CDR3 spells CASSQVLAGELFF. The CDR3 nucleotides read TGCGCCAGCAGCCAAGTATTGGCCGGGGAGCTGTTTTTT.

The V gene is TRBV29-1, the J gene TRBJ2-7; TRBD2 agrees at 11 bases. The CDR3 contains 14 residues. The V segment lost 5 bases and the J segment 0 bases; nucleotides outside the gene matches: 3. Germline-derived CDR1 and CDR2 are SQVTM and ANQGSEA. CDR3: CSVTTSGSSYEQYF. The CDR3 DNA reads TGCAGCGTTACAACTAGCGGGAGCTCCTACGAGCAGTACTTC.

The chain combines TRBV6-5 with TRBJ2-7; 7 bases fit TRBD1. The CDR3 covers 14 residues. Germline V gives CDR1 MNHEY, CDR2 SVGAGI. After removal of 0 bases from V and 6 bases from J, the junction contained 5 bases not matched to a gene. DNA for the CDR3: TGTGCCAGCAGTTACTCCGACAACAGGGGCGAGCAGTACTTC. Encoded protein: CASSYSDNRGEQYF.

V is TRBV27 and J is TRBJ2-5, with 9 bases aligning to TRBD2. Trimming at V came to 0 bases and at J to 3 bases, leaving 2 bases not matched to a gene. CDR3 length equals 15 residues. The germline CDR1 and CDR2 sequences are MNHEY and SMNVEV (reference sequence). CDR3 DNA: TGTGCCAGCAGTTTATCTCCTAGCGGGGAAGAGACCCAGTACTTC. This codes for CASSLSPSGEETQYF.

This chain uses TRBV19 with TRBJ2-7, with 7 bases that match TRBD2. The trim removed 3 bases at V and 3 bases at J, leaving 8 bases unmatched. CDR3 length: 15 residues. CDR1 LNHDA and CDR2 SQIVND come from the germline V gene (reference sequence). The DNA of the CDR3 is TGTGCCAGTAGTATTACCCTAGCGGCTAACTACGAGCAGTACTTC. Translation gives CASSITLAANYEQYF.

This clone occurred once. This sequence joins TRBV27 and TRBJ2-1, with D possibly matching TRBD2 (6 bases). Germline V gene lookup returns CDR1 MNHEY and CDR2 SMNVEV (reference sequence). Trimming cost V 3 bases and J 9 bases, with 15 bases left between them. CDR3 length equals 14 residues. The CDR3 region is CASSFFAGIVEQFF. The DNA of the CDR3 is TGTGCCAGCAGTTTTTTCGCGGGAATTGTTGAGCAGTTCTTC.

A word on this clone: The same CDR3 is also encoded by other DNA sequences in this sample. The chain couples TRBV2 to TRBJ2-3; tentative D call: TRBD1 (6 bases). This CDR3 contains 15 residues. Germline V gives CDR1 SNHLY, CDR2 FYNNEI. V was clipped by 5 bases and J by 0 bases, with 12 bases between them. In DNA form, the CDR3 reads TGTGCCAGCAGTCCCGGGACATCTAGCACAGATACGCAGTATTTT. Its translation: CASSPGTSSTDTQYF.

The CDR3 reads CASSYQQGVGSNEKLFF. CDR3 nucleotides: TGCGCCAGCAGTTATCAACAGGGGGTAGGGTCTAATGAAAAACTGTTTTTT. The chain uses TRBV5-1 and TRBJ1-4, with 8 bases lining up with TRBD1. CDR3 size: 17 residues. With 5 bases clipped from V and 3 bases from J, the junction kept 12 bases outside the gene matches. Germline V gene data show CDR1 as SGHRS and CDR2 as YFSETQ.

The V call is TRBV7-9, the J call TRBJ1-5, with 8 positions matching TRBD1. Germline loops: CDR1 SEHNR, CDR2 FQNEAQ (reference sequence). There are 16 residues in the CDR3. V lost 8 bases, J lost 0 bases, and 9 bases stayed unmatched. The CDR3 region has the DNA TGTGCCAGCGGACTTGGGACAGGCGGTAGCAATCAGCCCCAGCATTTT. This encodes CASGLGTGGSNQPQHF.

The chain joins TRBV9 to TRBJ2-3; 7 bases agree with TRBD1. Germline CDR1 and CDR2: SGDLS and YYNGEE. The CDR3 contains 15 residues. J gave up 2 bases and V 8 bases, and 11 bases lay outside the gene matches. DNA of the CDR3: TGTGCCAGAATTGACCGGGACAGAGACACAGATACGCAGTATTTT. Translated, it gives CARIDRDRDTDTQYF.

The chain recombines TRBV11-2 with TRBJ1-1; a possible D gene is TRBD1 (5 bases). Between the trimmed V and J ends, which lost 1 base and 6 bases, there was a span of 15 bases. The germline V gene encodes CDR1 SGHAT and CDR2 FQNNGV. The CDR3 consists of 15 residues. CDR3 nucleotides: TGTGCCAGCAGCTTAGTAAGGGGAGTAGGGTCTGAAGCTTTCTTT. This translates into CASSLVRGVGSEAFF.

The rearrangement links TRBV19 to TRBJ1-2, with a weak D call TRBD1 (5 bases). This CDR3 contains 15 residues. Germline values: CDR1 LNHDA, CDR2 SQIVND (reference sequence). Trimming pared 4 bases from V and 6 bases from J, leaving 18 bases between. CDR3 sequence reads: CASSRFVRDVDGYTF. DNA for the CDR3: TGTGCCAGTAGTAGATTCGTCAGGGATGTGGATGGCTACACCTTC.

The chain has TRBV7-6 and TRBJ2-5; D possibly matches TRBD1 or TRBD2 (5 bases each). Between the trimmed V and J ends, which lost 7 bases and 3 bases, there was a span of 12 bases. The CDR3 length is 13 residues. Germline CDR1 SGHVS, CDR2 FNYEAQ. CDR3 loop: CASMRGVEETQYF. In nucleotides, the CDR3 is TGTGCCAGCATGCGAGGGGTCGAAGAGACCCAGTACTTC.

The gene calls are TRBV7-2 and TRBJ2-1, with 11 bases aligning to TRBD2. The CDR3 spans 16 residues. V was pared by 1 base and J by 5 bases, with 4 bases of the junction left unmatched. CDR1 SGHTA and CDR2 FQGNSA come from the germline V gene. The CDR3 reads CASSLGSGRADNEQFF. The CDR3 DNA follows: TGTGCCAGCAGCTTAGGTAGCGGGAGGGCCGACAATGAGCAGTTCTTC.

The V call is TRBV4-3, the J call TRBJ1-1; D not certain. The CDR3 consists of 19 residues. Between the trimmed V and J ends, which lost 0 bases and 0 bases, there was a span of 20 bases. Germline CDR1 is LGHNA and CDR2 is YSLEER. The CDR3 DNA follows: TGCGCCAGCAGCCAAGAAGCGCCTGGATCTGCCTTTGTGAACACTGAAGCTTTCTTT. Translation: CASSQEAPGSAFVNTEAFF.

This clone was detected only a few times. The V and J genes are TRBV6-4 and TRBJ1-1; D is unclear. Trimming left V 4 bases short and J 4 bases short, with 10 bases between. This CDR3 is built from 13 residues. Per germline, CDR1 MRHNA and CDR2 SNTAGT. The CDR3 DNA reads TGTGCCAGCAGTGCCTGGACGGGCACTGAAGCTTTCTTT. Protein sequence: CASSAWTGTEAFF.

This clone appeared a few times. This chain joins TRBV19 and TRBJ1-2; D perhaps matches TRBD1 (5 bases). V was clipped by 4 bases and J by 4 bases, with 16 bases between them. Germline CDR1 reads LNHDA; CDR2 reads SQIVND (reference sequence). The CDR3 is 15 residues long. The CDR3: CASSTFGTAIYGYTF. The DNA of the CDR3 is TGTGCCAGTAGTACCTTCGGGACGGCGATCTATGGCTACACCTTC.

This clone was counted between two and nine times. This rearrangement joins TRBV19 to TRBJ1-2; 11 nucleotides align to TRBD1. V lost 5 bases and J lost 4; bases outside the gene matches: 6. There are 15 residues in the CDR3. Germline V lookup: CDR1 LNHDA, CDR2 SQIVND (reference sequence). CDR3 loop: CASSPQGQGAYGYTF. In DNA form, the CDR3 reads TGTGCCAGTAGTCCTCAAGGACAGGGGGCCTATGGCTACACCTTC.

The V and J genes are TRBV4-3 and TRBJ2-4, with D perhaps TRBD2 (6 bases). CDR3 length: 16 residues. Germline loops: CDR1 LGHNA, CDR2 YSLEER. V was shortened by 2 bases and J by 0 bases, with 11 bases between the two germline ends. The CDR3 spells CASSQKWGLAKNIQYF. CDR3 in DNA: TGCGCCAGCAGCCAAAAGTGGGGACTAGCCAAAAACATTCAGTACTTC.

The rearrangement uses TRBV4-2 and TRBJ2-5; possible D gene TRBD2, 7 bases. This CDR3 spans 18 amino acids. Between the trimmed V and J ends, which lost 0 bases and 1 base, there was a span of 18 bases. Germline values: CDR1 LGHNA, CDR2 YNFKEQ. The CDR3, as DNA: TGTGCCAGCAGCCAAGATTGGGAGGGGGAGGGAACCCAAGAGACCCAGTACTTC. It specifies CASSQDWEGEGTQETQYF.

The chain uses TRBV11-2 and TRBJ2-7; no firm D call. The V gene's germline CDR1 is SGHAT and CDR2 FQNNGV. Trimming removed 0 bases at V and 3 bases at J, with 18 bases between. This CDR3 comprises 17 residues. The CDR3 spells CASSLDGPFVERYEQYF. The CDR3 region has the DNA TGTGCCAGCAGCTTAGATGGCCCCTTTGTGGAGCGCTACGAGCAGTACTTC. The full variable domain, rest sourced from reference TRBV11-2 and TRBJ2-7, is EAGVAQSPRYKIIEKRQSVAFWCNPISGHATLYWYQQILGQGPKLLIQFQNNGVVDDSQLPKDRFSAERLKGVDSTLKIQPAKLEDSAVYLCASSLDGPFVERYEQYFGPGTRLTVT.

The J gene is TRBJ2-5, the V gene TRBV6-1; TRBD1 matches at 8 bases. Germline loops: CDR1 MNHNS, CDR2 SASEGT. J lost 5 bases, V lost 5 bases, and 7 bases had no gene match. There are 14 residues in the CDR3. CDR3 region: CASSTQGGWETQYF. The CDR3 DNA is TGTGCCAGCAGTACACAGGGGGGATGGGAGACCCAGTACTTC.

This clone was seen just once. This sequence joins TRBV7-9 and TRBJ2-3; the match to TRBD2 covers 9 bases. Germline V CDR1 and CDR2: SEHNR, FQNEAQ (reference sequence). The CDR3 has 15 amino acids. Trimming took 4 bases from V and 2 from J; bases not matched to a gene: 4. The CDR3 sequence: CASSSRTSVTDTQYF. The DNA for the CDR3 is TGTGCCAGCAGCTCCCGGACTAGCGTCACAGATACGCAGTATTTT.

The chain is built from TRBV28 and TRBJ2-7; 14 bases line up with TRBD2. There are 23 residues in the CDR3. V lost 3 bases and J lost 4; bases outside the gene matches: 26. From germline, CDR1 is MDHEN and CDR2 SYDVKM. CDR3 DNA sequence: TGTGCCAGCAGTTTGTCGTATAGGACAGATAGGACTAGCGGGAGGCCTAGAACGTACGAGCAGTACTTC. Protein product: CASSLSYRTDRTSGRPRTYEQYF.

This clone was detected once. The chain has TRBV28 and TRBJ2-5, with D maybe TRBD2 (5 bases). In germline, CDR1 is MDHEN, CDR2 SYDVKM. The CDR3 has 14 amino acids. Trimming shortened V by 3 bases and J by 0 bases, and 8 bases separated the two germline ends. CDR3 DNA sequence: TGTGCCAGCAGTTTGCGGGTGGACCAAGAGACCCAGTACTTC. It codes for CASSLRVDQETQYF. The whole variable domain, filled in from reference TRBV28 and TRBJ2-5, reads DVKVTQSSRYLVKRTGEKVFLECVQDMDHENMFWYRQDPGLGLRLIYFSYDVKMKEKGDIPEGYSVSREKKERFSLILESASTNQTSMYLCASSLRVDQETQYFGPGTRLLVL.